What follows is one T cell receptor (beta chain) and its context. Other DNA sequences in the same sample also yield this CDR3. Profiling relied on immunoSEQ multiplex PCR, and the TCRdb table lists in-frame clones only, not all of them. The table includes about 400,000 clones, roughly 88% detected once. Germline lookup yields CDR1 MNHEY and CDR2 SVGAGI. CDR3 length: 13 residues. V lost 4 bases, J lost 0 bases, and 7 bases lay in between. The source of the sample is a study of blood T cell repertoires in COVID-19. Adults between about 18 and 89 years of age took part from more than 20 US areas. The sequence derives from a middle-aged woman with acute COVID-19. This chain connects TRBV6-5 to TRBJ2-7, with D possibly matching TRBD2 (5 bases). The sample taken for sequencing was PBMCs or T cells enriched from blood (not recorded which). The DNA of the CDR3 is TGTGCCAGCAGTTTCGGGGTCTCCTACGAGCAGTACTTC. Encoded protein: CASSFGVSYEQYF.